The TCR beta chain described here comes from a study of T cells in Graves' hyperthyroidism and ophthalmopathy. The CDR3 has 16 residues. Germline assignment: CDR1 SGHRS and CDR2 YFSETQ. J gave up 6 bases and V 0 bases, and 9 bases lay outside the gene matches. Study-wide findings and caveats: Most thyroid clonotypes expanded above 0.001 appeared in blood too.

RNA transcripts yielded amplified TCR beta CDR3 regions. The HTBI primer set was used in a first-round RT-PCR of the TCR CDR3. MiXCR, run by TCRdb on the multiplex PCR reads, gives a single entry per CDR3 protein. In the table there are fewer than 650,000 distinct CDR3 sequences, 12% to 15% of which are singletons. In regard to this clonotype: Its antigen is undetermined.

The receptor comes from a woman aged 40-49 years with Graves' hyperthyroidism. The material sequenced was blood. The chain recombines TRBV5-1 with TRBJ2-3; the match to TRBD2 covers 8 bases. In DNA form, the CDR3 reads TGCGCCAGCAGCTTGGTCGGGGGGGCCCGGGCCGATACGCAGTATTTT. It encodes CASSLVGGARADTQYF.